Below, 9 T cell receptor beta chains from the same sample are listed, as sequenced in a study of tumor and adjacent non-tumor tissue in lung cancer. This sample's RNA came from whole unsorted tissue. More than 3 cm separated this lung sample from the edge of the tumor. TCRbeta libraries were built with three rounds of nested PCR, modified from ARM-PCR. TCRdb used MiXCR to reprocess the multiplex PCR reads, holding one entry per CDR3 protein. This table holds 85,000 or so distinct CDR3 sequences, about 77% found once. The specimen sequenced was distant non-tumor lung tissue. These receptors came from a woman aged 45-65 years with non-small cell lung cancer.

Remarks on this clonotype: At one boundary the junction diverges from the germline segment, which might be a read error. This chain connects TRBV29-1 to TRBJ2-7; tentatively, D is TRBD1 (6 bases). The CDR3 has 13 amino acids. Germline CDR1 and CDR2: SQVTM and ANQGSEA. The chain's CDR3 is CRVEGGDRLEQYF. For the CDR3, the DNA is TGCAGAGTTGAAGGGGGTGATCGGTTGGAGCAGTACTTC.

About this clonotype: The junction and the germline gene differ at one end; a read error may be behind it. V usage is TRBV6-1 and J usage is TRBJ1-2; D perhaps matches TRBD1 (5 bases). There are 15 residues in the CDR3. The germline CDR1 and CDR2 sequences are MNHNS and SASEGT. The CDR3 DNA reads as TGTGCCAGCAGTCTAACCGCGACAGAGTACTATGGCTACACATTC. Protein: CASSLTATEYYGYTF.

A word on this clonotype: It is likely a read error, because the conserved phenylalanine at the end of the CDR3 is missing. The CDR3 loop reads CASSLASNRRQHY. CDR3 DNA: TGTGCCAGCAGCCTGGCGAGCAATCGGCGCCAGCATTAT. The V and J genes are TRBV11-2 and TRBJ1-5; D unclear. CDR3 length: 13 residues. Germline V CDR1 and CDR2: SGHAT, FQNNGV. Trimming pared 5 bases from V and 12 bases from J, leaving 17 bases between.

In the case of this clonotype: Mismatch with germline at one junction end may stem from a read error. This rearrangement joins TRBV5-4 to TRBJ2-5, with D unresolved. CDR3 length equals 13 residues. Germline V gives CDR1 SGHNT, CDR2 YYREEE (reference sequence). In DNA form, the CDR3 reads TGTGCCAGTAGCTTGATACCGGATGAGAGCCACTACTTC. This sequence encodes CASSLIPDESHYF.

Remarks on this clonotype: A junction boundary mismatches the germline segment, possibly from a read error. The rearrangement uses TRBV6-2 or TRBV6-3 and TRBJ2-2; TRBD2 might be the D (5 bases). Germline V gene lookup returns CDR1 MNHEY and CDR2 SVGEGT. This CDR3 region has 14 residues. The CDR3 region is CASRAPSHTGELLF. The CDR3 region has the DNA TGTGCCAGCAGGGCCCCATCTCACACCGGGGAGCTGCTTTTT.

On this clonotype: A read error may explain this, as a much larger clone is one base away. The J gene is TRBJ2-7, the V gene TRBV5-1; 8 bases match TRBD2. The trim removed 3 bases at V and 7 bases at J, leaving 18 bases unmatched. There are 17 residues in the CDR3. CDR1 and CDR2 from the germline V gene are SGHRS and YFSETQ. CDR3 region: CASSSLGLVDSRSEQYF. The CDR3 region has the DNA TGCGCCAGCAGCTCCCTGGGACTAGTAGACTCCCGGTCTGAGCAGTACTTC.

With regard to this clonotype: Here the CDR3 omits its conserved ending phenylalanine or tryptophan, so a read error is the likely source. V is TRBV29-1 and J is TRBJ2-2; 7 bases line up with TRBD2. The V and J ends lost 6 bases and 4 bases, in that order; junction bases with no gene match: 14. CDR1 is SQVTM, CDR2 ANQGSEA, per germline. The CDR3 totals 16 residues. In nucleotides, the CDR3 is TGCAGCGTGGTGACTAGCAGGAGGGAAGGCACCGGGGAGCTGTTTCTT. Translated: CSVVTSRREGTGELFL.

This clonotype was observed once. As the CDR3 is not closed by the conserved phenylalanine or tryptophan, this likely results from a read error. The chain is built from TRBV5-4 and TRBJ2-1, with D unresolved. This CDR3 region has 15 residues. The V end was cut by 4 bases, the J end by 0 bases, with 11 bases between. The V gene's germline CDR1 is SGHNT and CDR2 YYREEE (reference sequence). In DNA form, the CDR3 reads TGTGCCAGCAGCCCGGGCCAAAGCTCCTACAATGAGCAGTTCTTA. It encodes CASSPGQSSYNEQFL.

Note on this clonotype: It may be a read error: a sequence one base away is much more abundant. The rearrangement uses TRBV28 and TRBJ1-5; 7 bases are a match to TRBD1. CDR1 and CDR2 (germline): MDHEN, SYDVKM. CDR3 length: 14 residues. Losses at the gene ends were 6 bases for V and 12 bases for J; bases not matched to a gene: 14. In DNA, the CDR3 is TGTGCCAGCAGCCTCCCGGGGAGGTGGGACAGCCAGCATTTT. It is translated as CASSLPGRWDSQHF.